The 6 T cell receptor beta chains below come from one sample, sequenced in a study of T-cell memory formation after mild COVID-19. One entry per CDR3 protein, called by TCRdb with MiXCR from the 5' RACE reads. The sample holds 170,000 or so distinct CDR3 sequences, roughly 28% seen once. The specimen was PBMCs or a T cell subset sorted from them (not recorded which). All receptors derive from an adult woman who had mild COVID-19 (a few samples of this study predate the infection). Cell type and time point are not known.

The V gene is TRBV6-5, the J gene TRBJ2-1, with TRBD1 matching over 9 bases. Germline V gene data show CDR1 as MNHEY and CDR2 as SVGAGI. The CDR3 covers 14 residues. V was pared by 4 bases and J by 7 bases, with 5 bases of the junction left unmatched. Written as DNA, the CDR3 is TGTGCCAGCAGTTCGGGACAGGGAGGGAATGAGCAGTTCTTC. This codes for CASSSGQGGNEQFF.

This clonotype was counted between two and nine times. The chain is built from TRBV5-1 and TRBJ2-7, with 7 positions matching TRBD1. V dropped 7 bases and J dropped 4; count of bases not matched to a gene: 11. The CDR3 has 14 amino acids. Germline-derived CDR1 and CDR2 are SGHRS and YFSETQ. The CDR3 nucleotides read TGCGCCAGCGGACCCGGGACAGCATCATACGAGCAGTACTTC. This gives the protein CASGPGTASYEQYF.

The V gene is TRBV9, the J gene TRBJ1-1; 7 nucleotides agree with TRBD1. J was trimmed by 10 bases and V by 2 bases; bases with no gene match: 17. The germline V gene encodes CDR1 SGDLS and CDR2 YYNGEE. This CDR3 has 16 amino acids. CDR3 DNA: TGTGCCAGCAGCGTCCCTCAAGGGGGCTTTTCGGTGGGAGCTTTCTTT. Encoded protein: CASSVPQGGFSVGAFF.

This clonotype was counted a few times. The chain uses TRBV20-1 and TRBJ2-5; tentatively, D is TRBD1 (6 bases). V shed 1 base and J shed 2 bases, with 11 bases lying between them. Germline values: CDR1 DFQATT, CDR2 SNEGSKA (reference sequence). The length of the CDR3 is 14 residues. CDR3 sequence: CSARGTATQETQYF. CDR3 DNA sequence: TGCAGTGCTAGAGGGACAGCGACTCAAGAGACCCAGTACTTC.

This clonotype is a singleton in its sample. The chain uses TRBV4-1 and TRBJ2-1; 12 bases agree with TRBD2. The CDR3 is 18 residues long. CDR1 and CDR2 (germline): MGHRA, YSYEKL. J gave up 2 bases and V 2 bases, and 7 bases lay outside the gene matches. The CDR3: CASSQTGLAGPTYNEQFF. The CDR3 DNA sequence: TGCGCCAGCAGCCAAACTGGACTAGCGGGGCCGACCTACAATGAGCAGTTCTTC.

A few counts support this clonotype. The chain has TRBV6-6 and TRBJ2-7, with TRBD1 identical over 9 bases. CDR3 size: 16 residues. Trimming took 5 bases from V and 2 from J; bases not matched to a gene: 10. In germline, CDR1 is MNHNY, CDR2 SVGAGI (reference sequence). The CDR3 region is CASSDLPGQGAYEQYF. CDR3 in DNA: TGTGCCAGCAGTGACCTACCGGGACAGGGAGCCTACGAGCAGTACTTC.